This entry concerns a single T cell receptor beta chain. Its antigen is still unknown. These data come from a study of beta chain features in type 1 diabetes. The study, taken as a whole, reports: Type 1 diabetes patients had fewer VDJ junction insertions and more deletions. cDNA-based sequencing might over-represent cells highly expressing TCR. Within each of all four CD4+ subsets, Type 1 diabetes patients had TCRB CDR3s that were moderately but significantly shorter.

The investigators reverse transcribed all of the isolated RNA, so they sequenced expressed TCRB transcripts. The repertoire was sequenced with immunoSEQ multiplex PCR; TCRdb's copy has only in-frame clones and lacks some. The repertoire holds some 700,000 clones, with 10% to 15% as singletons. Every sorted population was more than 95% pure. V lost 4 bases, J lost 1 base, and 8 bases stayed unmatched. Looked up from germline, CDR1 is SGHDT and CDR2 is YYEEEE. The CDR3 has 15 residues. This clonotype was sampled from a man younger than 30 with type 1 diabetes. Sequencing was done on a sample of naive CD4+ T cells from blood. This chain connects TRBV5-6 to TRBJ2-7, with 7 bases fitting TRBD1. CDR3 sequence reads: CASSTSGTVSYEQYF. In DNA form, the CDR3 reads TGTGCCAGCAGCACCTCCGGGACAGTTTCCTACGAGCAGTACTTC.